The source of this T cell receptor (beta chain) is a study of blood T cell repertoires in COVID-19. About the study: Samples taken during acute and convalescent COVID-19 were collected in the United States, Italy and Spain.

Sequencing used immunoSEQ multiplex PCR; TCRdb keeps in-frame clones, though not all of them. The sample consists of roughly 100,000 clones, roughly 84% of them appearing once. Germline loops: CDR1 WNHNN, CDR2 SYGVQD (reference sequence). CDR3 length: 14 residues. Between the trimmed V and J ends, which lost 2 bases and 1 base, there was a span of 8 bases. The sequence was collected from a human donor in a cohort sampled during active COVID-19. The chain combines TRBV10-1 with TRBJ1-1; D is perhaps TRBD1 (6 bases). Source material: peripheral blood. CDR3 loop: CASSEGQKNTEAFF. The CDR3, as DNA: TGCGCCAGCAGTGAGGGACAGAAGAACACTGAAGCTTTCTTT.